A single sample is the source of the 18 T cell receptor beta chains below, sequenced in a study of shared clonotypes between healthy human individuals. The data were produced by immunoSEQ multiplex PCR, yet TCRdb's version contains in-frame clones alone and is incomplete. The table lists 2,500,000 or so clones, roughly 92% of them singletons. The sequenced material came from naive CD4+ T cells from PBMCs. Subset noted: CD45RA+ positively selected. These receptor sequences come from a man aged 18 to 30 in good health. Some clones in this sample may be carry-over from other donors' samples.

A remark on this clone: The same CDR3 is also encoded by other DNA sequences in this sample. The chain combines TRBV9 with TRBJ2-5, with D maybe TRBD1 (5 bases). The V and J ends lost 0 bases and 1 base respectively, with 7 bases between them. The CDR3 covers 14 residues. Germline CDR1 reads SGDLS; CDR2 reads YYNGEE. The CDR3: CASSVAQAQETQYF. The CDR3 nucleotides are TGTGCCAGCAGCGTAGCACAGGCCCAAGAGACCCAGTACTTC.

CDR3 sequence reads: CASSLTAGDVQPQHF. In DNA, the CDR3 is TGTGCCAGCAGTCTCACGGCAGGGGACGTACAGCCCCAGCATTTT. The chain employs TRBV7-2 and TRBJ1-5; D is possibly TRBD1 (6 bases). V lost 6 bases and J lost 7, with 19 bases in between. CDR1 is SGHTA and CDR2 is FQGNSA in the germline V gene. The CDR3 has 15 residues. Complete variable domain (other parts from reference TRBV7-2 and TRBJ1-5): GAGVSQSPSNKVTEKGKDVELRCDPISGHTALYWYRQSLGQGLEFLIYFQGNSAPDKSGLPSDRFSAERTGGSVSTLTIQRTQQEDSAVYLCASSLTAGDVQPQHFGDGTRLSIL.

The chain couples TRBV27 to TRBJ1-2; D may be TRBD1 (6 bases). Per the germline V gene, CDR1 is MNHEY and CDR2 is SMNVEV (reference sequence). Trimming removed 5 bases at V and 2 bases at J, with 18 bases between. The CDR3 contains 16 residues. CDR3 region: CASSPPGHSLNYGYTF. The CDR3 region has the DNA TGTGCCAGCAGTCCACCGGGACACTCACTAAACTATGGCTACACCTTC.

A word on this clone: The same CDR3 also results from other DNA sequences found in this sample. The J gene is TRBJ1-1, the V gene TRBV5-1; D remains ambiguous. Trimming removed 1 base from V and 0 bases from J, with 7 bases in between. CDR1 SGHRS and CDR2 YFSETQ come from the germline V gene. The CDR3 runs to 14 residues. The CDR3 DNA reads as TGCGCCAGCAGCTTGTCAACAGTGAACACTGAAGCTTTCTTT. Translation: CASSLSTVNTEAFF.

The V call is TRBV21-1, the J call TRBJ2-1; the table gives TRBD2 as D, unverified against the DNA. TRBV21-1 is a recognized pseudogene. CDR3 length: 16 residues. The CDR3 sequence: CASSKDGTSGYNEQFF. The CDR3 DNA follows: TGTGCCAGCAGCAAAGACGGGACTAGCGGGTACAATGAGCAGTTCTTC.

The CDR3 sequence: CASSSRQVVPFNEKLFF. The CDR3 region has the DNA TGTGCCAGCAGCTCAAGACAGGTCGTACCTTTTAATGAAAAACTGTTTTTT. The chain combines TRBV7-9 with TRBJ1-4; D possibly corresponds to TRBD1 (6 bases). Germline CDR1 reads SEHNR; CDR2 reads FQNEAQ (reference sequence). Trimming shortened V by 4 bases and J by 4 bases, and 19 bases separated the two germline ends. This CDR3 region has 17 residues.

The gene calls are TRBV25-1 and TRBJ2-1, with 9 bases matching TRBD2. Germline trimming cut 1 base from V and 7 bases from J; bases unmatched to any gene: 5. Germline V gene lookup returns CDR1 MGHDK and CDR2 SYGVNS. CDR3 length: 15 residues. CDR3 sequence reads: CASSESAGGVNEQFF. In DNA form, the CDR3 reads TGTGCCAGCAGTGAATCTGCGGGAGGGGTAAATGAGCAGTTCTTC.

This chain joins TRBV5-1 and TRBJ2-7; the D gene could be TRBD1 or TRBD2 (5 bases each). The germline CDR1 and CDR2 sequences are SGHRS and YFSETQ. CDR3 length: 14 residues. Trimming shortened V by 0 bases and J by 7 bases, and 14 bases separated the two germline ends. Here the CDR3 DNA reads TGCGCCAGCAGCTTGGTGGTATTGGGACCTGAGCAGTACTTC. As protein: CASSLVVLGPEQYF.

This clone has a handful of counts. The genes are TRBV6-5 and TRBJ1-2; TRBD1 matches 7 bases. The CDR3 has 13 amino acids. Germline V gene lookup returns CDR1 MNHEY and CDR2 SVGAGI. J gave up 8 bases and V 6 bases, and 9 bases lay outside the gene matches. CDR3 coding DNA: TGTGCCAGCAGGCCAGGGGGGGGAGGAGGCTACACCTTC. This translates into CASRPGGGGGYTF.

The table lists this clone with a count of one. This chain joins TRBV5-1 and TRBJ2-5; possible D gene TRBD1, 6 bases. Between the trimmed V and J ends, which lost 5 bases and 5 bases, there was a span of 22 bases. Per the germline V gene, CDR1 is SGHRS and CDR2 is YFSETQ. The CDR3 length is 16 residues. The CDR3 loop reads CASRDVGHLKGETQYF. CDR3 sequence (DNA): TGCGCCAGCAGGGACGTGGGACACCTCAAAGGGGAGACCCAGTACTTC.

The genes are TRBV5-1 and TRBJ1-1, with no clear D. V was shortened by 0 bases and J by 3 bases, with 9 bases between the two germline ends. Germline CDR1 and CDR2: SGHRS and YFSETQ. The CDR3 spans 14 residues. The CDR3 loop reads CASSLGLADTEAFF. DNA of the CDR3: TGCGCCAGCAGCTTGGGTTTGGCGGACACTGAAGCTTTCTTT.

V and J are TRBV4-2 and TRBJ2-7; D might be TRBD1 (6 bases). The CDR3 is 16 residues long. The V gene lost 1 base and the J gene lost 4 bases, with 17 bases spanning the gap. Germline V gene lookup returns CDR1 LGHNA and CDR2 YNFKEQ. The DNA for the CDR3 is TGTGCCAGCAGCCAAGTTGGGGGCTCGGTAGGATACGAGCAGTACTTC. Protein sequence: CASSQVGGSVGYEQYF.

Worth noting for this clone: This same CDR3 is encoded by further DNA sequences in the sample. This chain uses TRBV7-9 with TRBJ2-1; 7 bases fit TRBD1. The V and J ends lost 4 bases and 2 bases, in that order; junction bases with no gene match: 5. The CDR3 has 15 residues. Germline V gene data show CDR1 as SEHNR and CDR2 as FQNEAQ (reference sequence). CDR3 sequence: CASSSDRVAYNEQFF. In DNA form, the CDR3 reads TGTGCCAGCAGCTCAGACAGGGTTGCCTACAATGAGCAGTTCTTC.

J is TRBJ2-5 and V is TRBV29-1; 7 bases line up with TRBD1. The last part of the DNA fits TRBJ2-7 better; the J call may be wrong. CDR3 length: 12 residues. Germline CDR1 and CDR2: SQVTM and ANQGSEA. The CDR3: CSVWDSPYEQYF. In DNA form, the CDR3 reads TGCAGCGTATGGGACAGCCCCTACGAGCAGTACTTC.

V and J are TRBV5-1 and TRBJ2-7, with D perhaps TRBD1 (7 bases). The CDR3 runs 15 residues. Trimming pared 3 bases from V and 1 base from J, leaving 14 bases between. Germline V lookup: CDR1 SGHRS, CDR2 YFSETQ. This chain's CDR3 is CASSSEGQPSYEQYF. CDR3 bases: TGCGCCAGCAGCTCGGAGGGACAGCCGTCCTACGAGCAGTACTTC.

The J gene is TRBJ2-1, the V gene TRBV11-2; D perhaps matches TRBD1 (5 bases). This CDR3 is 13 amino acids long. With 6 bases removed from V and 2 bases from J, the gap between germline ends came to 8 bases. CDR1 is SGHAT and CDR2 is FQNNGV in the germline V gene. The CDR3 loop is CASRDKTYNEQFF. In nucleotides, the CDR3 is TGTGCCAGCAGGGACAAAACCTACAATGAGCAGTTCTTC.

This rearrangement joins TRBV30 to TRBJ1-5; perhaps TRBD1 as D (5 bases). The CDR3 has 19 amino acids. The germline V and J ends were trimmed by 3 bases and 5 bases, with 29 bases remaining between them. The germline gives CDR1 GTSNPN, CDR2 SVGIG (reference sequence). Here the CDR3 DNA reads TGTGCCTGGAGGCCTCCATTCGCTCCCCGGGGGAGGGTCGATCAGCCCCAGCATTTT. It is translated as CAWRPPFAPRGRVDQPQHF.

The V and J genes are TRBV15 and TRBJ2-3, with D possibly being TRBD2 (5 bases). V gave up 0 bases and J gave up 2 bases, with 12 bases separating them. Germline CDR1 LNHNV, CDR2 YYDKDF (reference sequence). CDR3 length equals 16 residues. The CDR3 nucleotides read TGTGCCACCAGCAGAGATGGGCGGGCAACCACAGATACGCAGTATTTT. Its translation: CATSRDGRATTDTQYF.